This T cell receptor beta chain originates from a study of cytomegalovirus exposure and HLA in healthy donors. Primers included in the PCR were 60 Vbeta and 13 Jbeta primers. The assay was immunoSEQ multiplex PCR, and TCRdb's table has in-frame clones only and misses some. Of 110,000 or so clones listed, around 66% are singletons. Losses at the gene ends were 5 bases for V and 12 bases for J; bases not matched to a gene: 16. The CDR3 has 15 amino acids. CDR1 is SGHRS, CDR2 YFSETQ, per germline. Broader study findings: Associated with cytomegalovirus, according to the listing, were some 180 TCR beta chains. In a later analysis, most CMV-associated TCR beta chains appeared HLA-restricted.

This clone was counted between two and nine times. Its antigen is unknown. The material sequenced was PBMCs. The V and J genes are TRBV5-1 and TRBJ2-1; 8 nucleotides line up with TRBD1. The clonotype was recovered from a young man in good health and CMV-seropositive. Written as DNA, the CDR3 is TGCGCCAGCAGGCAGGCAGGGGGCGATCTCTTTGGGCAGTTCTTC. This encodes CASRQAGGDLFGQFF.